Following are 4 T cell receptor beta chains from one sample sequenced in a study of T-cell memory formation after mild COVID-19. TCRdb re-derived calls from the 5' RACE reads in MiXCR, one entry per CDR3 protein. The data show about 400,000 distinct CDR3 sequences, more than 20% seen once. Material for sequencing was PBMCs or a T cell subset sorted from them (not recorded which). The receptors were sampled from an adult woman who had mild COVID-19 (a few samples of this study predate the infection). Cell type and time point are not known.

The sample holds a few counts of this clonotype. The CDR3 DNA sequence: TGTGCCAGCAGTGTAGTTGGCGCGGAGTACTTC. Amino acids: CASSVVGAEYF. The chain has TRBV12-3 or TRBV12-4 and TRBJ2-7, with D unclear. The CDR3 contains 11 residues. Trimming removed 5 bases at V and 11 bases at J, with 13 bases between.

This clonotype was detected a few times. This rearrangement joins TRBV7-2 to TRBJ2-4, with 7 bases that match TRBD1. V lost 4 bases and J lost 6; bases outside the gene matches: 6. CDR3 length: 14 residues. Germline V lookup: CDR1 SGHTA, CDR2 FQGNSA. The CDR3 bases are TGTGCCAGCAGCTCTGGGGACAGTTTAAACATTCAGTACTTC. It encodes CASSSGDSLNIQYF. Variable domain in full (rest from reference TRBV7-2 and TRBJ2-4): GAGVSQSPSNKVTEKGKDVELRCDPISGHTALYWYRQSLGQGLEFLIYFQGNSAPDKSGLPSDRFSAERTGGSVSTLTIQRTQQEDSAVYLCASSSGDSLNIQYFGAGTRLSVL.

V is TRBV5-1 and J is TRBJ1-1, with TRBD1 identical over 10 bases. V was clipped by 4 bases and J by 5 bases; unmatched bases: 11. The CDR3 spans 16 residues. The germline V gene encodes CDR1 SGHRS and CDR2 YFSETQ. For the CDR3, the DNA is TGCGCCAGCAGCCCGGGACAGGGGATACTGTGGACTGAAGCTTTCTTT. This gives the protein CASSPGQGILWTEAFF.

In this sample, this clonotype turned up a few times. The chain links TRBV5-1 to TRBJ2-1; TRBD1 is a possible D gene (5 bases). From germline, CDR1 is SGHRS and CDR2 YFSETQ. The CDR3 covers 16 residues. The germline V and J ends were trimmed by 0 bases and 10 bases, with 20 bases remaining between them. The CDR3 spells CASSLDELSRDREQFF. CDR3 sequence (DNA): TGCGCCAGCAGCTTGGATGAGCTCTCCAGGGATAGGGAGCAGTTCTTC.